Listed below are T cell receptor beta chains from one sample, sequenced in a study of OX40 agonist ivuxolimab in advanced cancers. The table came from immunoSEQ multiplex PCR; TCRdb's copy has only in-frame clones and leaves some out. The data contain 80,000 to 100,000 clones, 88% of them singletons. The sample consisted of CD4+ or CD8+ T cells sorted from blood, taken in a trial of the OX40 agonist ivuxolimab. These receptors originate from an adult with an advanced solid tumor such as melanoma, head and neck, liver or kidney cancer. Each CDR3 is given with its conserved first and last residue. D genes are given only for firm matches. Clone size is stated in some rows and not others, as once, few, many or a class when expanded.

CASSILWGTGANVLTF | TGTGCCAGTAGTATCCTCTGGGGGACTGGGGCCAACGTCCTGACTTTC | TRBV19 | - | - | TRBJ2-6
CSVEAHRGMTEAFF | TGCAGCGTTGAGGCTCACAGAGGGATGACTGAAGCTTTCTTT | TRBV29-1 | - | - | TRBJ1-1
CASSQDYSEKLFF | TGTGCCAGCAGCCAAGACTATTCCGAAAAACTGTTTTTT | TRBV7-9 | - | - | TRBJ1-4
CSVDIGGADYGYTF | TGCAGCGTTGATATAGGGGGTGCAGACTATGGCTACACCTTC | TRBV29-1 | - | - | TRBJ1-2
CAWDPGYRNTEAFF | TGTGCCTGGGATCCGGGGTATAGGAACACTGAAGCTTTCTTT | TRBV30 | - | - | TRBJ1-1
CASSLDGYNEQFF | TGTGCCAGCAGCCTGGACGGTTACAATGAGCAGTTCTTC | TRBV2 | once | - | TRBJ2-1
CASGFRTGGVTEAFF | TGTGCTAGTGGTTTCCGGACAGGGGGCGTAACTGAAGCTTTCTTT | TRBV12-5 | - | TRBD1 | TRBJ1-1
CASSLSGLSTDTQYF | TGCGCCAGCAGCTTGTCCGGGCTCAGCACAGATACGCAGTATTTT | TRBV5-1 | - | - | TRBJ2-3
CASSPRTEFNYGYTF | TGTGCCAGCAGCCCCCGGACAGAATTTAACTATGGCTACACCTTC | TRBV7-8 | - | - | TRBJ1-2
CASTAEGGLGSPLHF | TGTGCCAGCACCGCGGAGGGAGGGCTTGGATCACCCCTCCACTTT | TRBV6-6 | many | - | TRBJ1-6
CASSPQTGGAETQYF | TGTGCCAGCAGCCCACAAACAGGGGGCGCCGAGACCCAGTACTTC | TRBV7-3 | - | TRBD1 | TRBJ2-5
CASSPGTGGNEKLFF | TGTGCCAGCAGCCCAGGGACAGGCGGTAATGAAAAACTGTTTTTT | TRBV7-2 | - | TRBD1 | TRBJ1-4
CASSPGGEGARQPQHF | TGTGCCAGTAGTCCAGGGGGGGAGGGGGCAAGACAGCCCCAGCATTTT | TRBV19 | - | TRBD1 | TRBJ1-5
CASGSSGTTDTQYF | TGTGCCAGCGGATCTAGCGGTACCACAGATACGCAGTATTTT | TRBV7-3 | - | TRBD2 | TRBJ2-3
CTSSPRTGASYGYTF | TGTACCAGCAGCCCGCGGACAGGAGCTAGCTATGGCTACACCTTC | TRBV11-1 | - | TRBD1 | TRBJ1-2
CASSIIGYPEAFF | TGTGCCAGTAGTATAATAGGGTATCCTGAAGCTTTCTTT | TRBV19 | few | - | TRBJ1-1
CASSSTGPLTSEQYF | TGTGCCAGCAGCAGTACGGGTCCTCTTACCTCCGAGCAGTACTTC | TRBV11-2 | - | - | TRBJ2-7